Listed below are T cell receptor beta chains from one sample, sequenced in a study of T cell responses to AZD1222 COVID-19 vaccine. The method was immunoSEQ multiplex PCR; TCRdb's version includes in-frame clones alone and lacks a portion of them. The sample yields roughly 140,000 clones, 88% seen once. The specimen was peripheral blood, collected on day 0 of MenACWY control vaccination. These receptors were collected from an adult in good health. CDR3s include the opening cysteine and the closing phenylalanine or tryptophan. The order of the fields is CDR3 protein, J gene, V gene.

CDR3aa: CASSSLRTEAFF; j_gene: TRBJ1-1; v_gene: TRBV27
CDR3aa: CASSQGGNQPQHF; j_gene: TRBJ1-5; v_gene: TRBV3-1/TRBV3-2
CDR3aa: CSVEGVAKNIQYF; j_gene: TRBJ2-4; v_gene: TRBV29-1
CDR3aa: CASSVTGDSGYTF; j_gene: TRBJ1-2; v_gene: TRBV2
CDR3aa: CASNNRMNTEAFF; j_gene: TRBJ1-1; v_gene: TRBV10-2
CDR3aa: CSVELTETINYGYTF; j_gene: TRBJ1-2; v_gene: TRBV29-1
CDR3aa: CAWEPGQGATEAFF; j_gene: TRBJ1-1; v_gene: TRBV30
CDR3aa: CSVVVPSYEQYF; j_gene: TRBJ2-7; v_gene: TRBV29-1
CDR3aa: CASSYGLTAYYNSPLHF; j_gene: TRBJ1-6; v_gene: TRBV6-2/TRBV6-3
CDR3aa: CASSPGPNYGYTF; j_gene: TRBJ1-2; v_gene: TRBV5-5
CDR3aa: CASSLRGGNYNEQFF; j_gene: TRBJ2-1; v_gene: TRBV5-6
CDR3aa: CATSRDRLAGEQFF; j_gene: TRBJ2-1; v_gene: TRBV15
CDR3aa: CASSIDPGTARYEQYF; j_gene: TRBJ2-7; v_gene: TRBV19
CDR3aa: CASSQRGAVAKNIQYF; j_gene: TRBJ2-4; v_gene: TRBV27
CDR3aa: CASSPDRGYGYTF; j_gene: TRBJ1-2; v_gene: TRBV18
CDR3aa: CASSPGLYGYTF; j_gene: TRBJ1-2; v_gene: TRBV7-2
CDR3aa: CASSFMRDSNQPQHF; j_gene: TRBJ1-5; v_gene: TRBV5-6
CDR3aa: CASSLEGRGNGYTF; j_gene: TRBJ1-2; v_gene: TRBV27
CDR3aa: CASSWLAGGNEQFF; j_gene: TRBJ2-1; v_gene: TRBV6-5
CDR3aa: CASSPPGDRGLHEKLFF; j_gene: TRBJ1-4; v_gene: TRBV18
CDR3aa: CASSTKSGVFYGYTF; j_gene: TRBJ1-2; v_gene: TRBV6-5
CDR3aa: CASSLEGRNNEQFF; j_gene: TRBJ2-1; v_gene: TRBV5-1
CDR3aa: CASSFRQLASTDTQYF; j_gene: TRBJ2-3; v_gene: TRBV7-9
CDR3aa: CASSSMAQGIGELFF; j_gene: TRBJ2-2; v_gene: TRBV11-2
CDR3aa: CASSLVQGAYNEQFF; j_gene: TRBJ2-1; v_gene: TRBV7-7
CDR3aa: CASSRDSSYNEQFF; j_gene: TRBJ2-1; v_gene: TRBV6-5
CDR3aa: CATSLGRGTEAFF; j_gene: TRBJ1-1; v_gene: TRBV24-1
CDR3aa: CASTRNRGLAGETQYF; j_gene: TRBJ2-5; v_gene: TRBV9
CDR3aa: CASSGQPNTEAFF; j_gene: TRBJ1-1; v_gene: TRBV2
CDR3aa: CASSQVTGANYGYTF; j_gene: TRBJ1-2; v_gene: TRBV14
CDR3aa: CASSERFNSPLHF; j_gene: TRBJ1-6; v_gene: TRBV2
CDR3aa: CASSQDPLSGEKLFF; j_gene: TRBJ1-4; v_gene: TRBV4-1
CDR3aa: CAWRYRDTVYGYTF; j_gene: TRBJ1-2; v_gene: TRBV30
CDR3aa: CASRTGQDYEQYF; j_gene: TRBJ2-7; v_gene: TRBV2
CDR3aa: CASSQVDGETQYF; j_gene: TRBJ2-5; v_gene: TRBV4-3
CDR3aa: CASSSGTGPLGNSPLHF; j_gene: TRBJ1-6; v_gene: TRBV28
CDR3aa: CSVEWSTTSGAEGSQETQYF; j_gene: TRBJ2-5; v_gene: TRBV29-1
CDR3aa: CASRVMEGSTDTQYF; j_gene: TRBJ2-3; v_gene: TRBV30
CDR3aa: CASSPQQNQPQHF; j_gene: TRBJ1-5; v_gene: TRBV11-2
CDR3aa: CASSLTGRNQPQHF; j_gene: TRBJ1-5; v_gene: TRBV19
CDR3aa: CASSLTPQGYVSPLHF; j_gene: TRBJ1-6; v_gene: TRBV11-3
CDR3aa: CASSTLFRGLAGSDEQFF; j_gene: TRBJ2-1; v_gene: TRBV19
CDR3aa: CASSPVSRGRSEQYF; j_gene: TRBJ2-7; v_gene: TRBV7-2
CDR3aa: CASSGTFGGYTF; j_gene: TRBJ1-2; v_gene: TRBV5-1
CDR3aa: CASSLQDTEAFF; j_gene: TRBJ1-1; v_gene: TRBV28